This passage covers 20 T cell receptor beta chains from one sample sequenced in a study of T cell repertoires in cytomegalovirus infection. MiXCR, run by TCRdb on the reads, gives a single entry per CDR3 protein. The sample contains roughly 250,000 distinct CDR3 sequences, approximately 24% of which appear only once. Sequenced material: CD8+ T cells from PBMCs. The source is a human donor in good health (CMV status not recorded). Some clones in this sample may be carry-over from other donors' samples.

Many counts were recorded for this clonotype. V and J are TRBV2 and TRBJ2-3; possible D gene TRBD1, 6 bases. CDR1 is SNHLY, CDR2 FYNNEI, per germline. The CDR3 runs to 15 residues. Trimming cost V 3 bases and J 2 bases, with 12 bases left between them. For the CDR3, the DNA is TGTGCCAGCAGTGATGGAGGACAGTACACAGATACGCAGTATTTT. Protein product: CASSDGGQYTDTQYF.

The V gene is TRBV20-1, the J gene TRBJ1-6; D perhaps matches TRBD1 (5 bases). This CDR3 is 15 amino acids long. Germline V gene data show CDR1 as DFQATT and CDR2 as SNEGSKA (reference sequence). Trimming left V 4 bases short and J 4 bases short, with 14 bases between. The chain's CDR3 is CSATQGQPYNSPLHF. In DNA form, the CDR3 reads TGCAGTGCTACGCAGGGTCAACCGTATAATTCACCCCTCCACTTT.

This clonotype was detected many times. The rearrangement links TRBV25-1 to TRBJ2-7; TRBD2 might be the D (6 bases). This CDR3 is 14 amino acids long. The germline CDR1 and CDR2 sequences are MGHDK and SYGVNS. Trimming took 3 bases from V and 2 from J, leaving 11 bases between them. For the CDR3, the DNA is TGTGCCAGCAGTGATCAGCCGGGGGCCTACGAGCAGTACTTC. Amino acid sequence: CASSDQPGAYEQYF.

The V gene is TRBV6-6, the J gene TRBJ2-7, with 8 bases identical to TRBD2. Per the germline V gene, CDR1 is MNHNY and CDR2 is SVGAGI (reference sequence). With V trimmed by 11 bases and J by 1 base, 4 bases remained unmatched. The CDR3 loop spans 12 amino acids. The DNA of the CDR3 is TGTGCCGCGGGGGGTAAGTCCTACGAGCAGTACTTC. Translating it yields CAAGGKSYEQYF.

This clonotype was observed a few times. The CDR3 protein is CATSDIAASYNEQFF. DNA for the CDR3: TGTGCCACCAGTGATATAGCGGCCTCCTACAATGAGCAGTTCTTC. The chain is built from TRBV24-1 and TRBJ2-1, with D maybe TRBD2 (6 bases). CDR1 and CDR2 (germline): KGHDR, SFDVKD. Deletions cut 3 bases from V and 0 bases from J, with 8 bases between. The CDR3 length is 15 residues.

This clonotype was observed a handful of times. The rearrangement links TRBV19 to TRBJ1-5; 8 bases map to TRBD1. Unmatched junction bases numbered 4, after V lost 8 bases and J lost 4 bases. CDR1 and CDR2 (germline): LNHDA, SQIVND (reference sequence). The CDR3 has 13 residues. The CDR3: CASGTGGNQPQHF. CDR3 sequence (DNA): TGTGCCAGTGGGACAGGCGGGAATCAGCCCCAGCATTTT.

This clonotype was recorded at least ten times. This chain joins TRBV7-6 and TRBJ2-7; TRBD2 agrees at 9 bases. The CDR3 has 16 amino acids. Germline trimming cut 4 bases from V and 2 bases from J; bases unmatched to any gene: 9. Germline V lookup: CDR1 SGHVS, CDR2 FNYEAQ. The CDR3 here is CASSSRERGVTYEQYF. The CDR3 coding sequence is TGTGCCAGCAGCTCGAGAGAGCGGGGGGTGACCTACGAGCAGTACTTC.

This clonotype came up many times. The chain has TRBV11-2 and TRBJ1-6, with 7 bases fitting TRBD1. The CDR3 totals 15 residues. Per the germline V gene, CDR1 is SGHAT and CDR2 is FQNNGV. V lost 1 base and J lost 8; bases outside the gene matches: 5. The CDR3 DNA reads as TGTGCCAGCAGCTTAGTCGACAGGGTTTATTCACCCCTCCACTTT. Translating it yields CASSLVDRVYSPLHF.

In this sample, this clonotype turned up a few times. The chain employs TRBV5-1 and TRBJ2-1; tentative D call: TRBD2 (6 bases). There are 16 residues in the CDR3. The V end lost 0 bases, the J end lost 3 bases, and 13 bases lay between the germline ends. Germline V gives CDR1 SGHRS, CDR2 YFSETQ. The CDR3 nucleotides are TGCGCCAGCAGCTTGGTGGGAGGCCCCGTCTACAATGAGCAGTTCTTC. It codes for CASSLVGGPVYNEQFF.

This clonotype occurred many times. This rearrangement joins TRBV11-2 to TRBJ2-7, with TRBD2 matching over 15 bases. The CDR3 has 15 residues. The trim removed 4 bases at V and 3 bases at J, leaving 1 base unmatched. Germline lookup yields CDR1 SGHAT and CDR2 FQNNGV. Here the CDR3 DNA reads TGTGCCAGCAGCTGGACTAGCGGGGGGGACTACGAGCAGTACTTC. This translates into CASSWTSGGDYEQYF. The complete variable domain, with remaining parts taken from reference TRBV11-2 and TRBJ2-7, reads EAGVAQSPRYKIIEKRQSVAFWCNPISGHATLYWYQQILGQGPKLLIQFQNNGVVDDSQLPKDRFSAERLKGVDSTLKIQPAKLEDSAVYLCASSWTSGGDYEQYFGPGTRLTVT.

This clonotype has more than one count but fewer than ten. This sequence joins TRBV5-6 and TRBJ2-7, with 9 bases identical to TRBD2. CDR3 size: 16 residues. J lost 2 bases, V lost 5 bases, and 11 bases had no gene match. CDR1 and CDR2 (germline): SGHDT, YYEEEE. CDR3 in amino acids: CASRPSGLALPYEQYF. CDR3 bases: TGTGCCAGCAGACCCTCGGGACTAGCCCTTCCCTACGAGCAGTACTTC.

The J gene is TRBJ2-2, the V gene TRBV12-3 or TRBV12-4; D uncertain. V lost 5 bases to trimming and J lost 6 bases, with 10 bases between them. The CDR3 consists of 13 residues. The CDR3 DNA is TGTGCCAGCAGTGGACCTGGGGCCGGGGAGCTGTTTTTT. Protein sequence: CASSGPGAGELFF.

J is TRBJ2-7 and V is TRBV7-4, with D possibly matching TRBD1 (5 bases). The length of the CDR3 is 14 residues. Trimming cost V 2 bases and J 6 bases, with 14 bases left between them. CDR1 and CDR2 (germline): SGHVT, SQSDAQ. The CDR3 DNA sequence: TGTGCCAGCAGCTTAAAGACAGCCCCCGGCGAGCAGTACTTC. It translates to CASSLKTAPGEQYF.

This clonotype occurred many times. The rearrangement joins TRBV28 to TRBJ1-1, with TRBD1 identical over 8 bases. The CDR3 totals 13 residues. Unmatched junction bases numbered 1, after V lost 3 bases and J lost 4 bases. CDR1 is MDHEN and CDR2 is SYDVKM in the germline V gene. The CDR3 here is CASSFRGPTEAFF. CDR3 nucleotides: TGTGCCAGCAGTTTCAGGGGGCCCACTGAAGCTTTCTTT. Combining the CDR3 with reference TRBV28 and TRBJ1-1 gives the whole variable domain DVKVTQSSRYLVKRTGEKVFLECVQDMDHENMFWYRQDPGLGLRLIYFSYDVKMKEKGDIPEGYSVSREKKERFSLILESASTNQTSMYLCASSFRGPTEAFFGQGTRLTVV.

This clonotype occurred many times. J is TRBJ2-2 and V is TRBV7-8, with 7 bases aligning to TRBD2. CDR1 and CDR2 (germline): SGHVS, FQNEAQ. Losses at the gene ends were 3 bases for V and 3 bases for J; bases not matched to a gene: 4. CDR3 length: 15 residues. The CDR3 coding sequence is TGTGCCAGCAGCTTCTTCCGGGGGGACACCGGGGAGCTGTTTTTT. Protein: CASSFFRGDTGELFF. Filled out from reference TRBV7-8 and TRBJ2-2, the complete variable domain reads GAGVSQSPRYKVAKRGQDVALRCDPISGHVSLFWYQQALGQGPEFLTYFQNEAQLDKSGLPSDRFFAERPEGSVSTLKIQRTQQEDSAVYLCASSFFRGDTGELFFGEGSRLTVL.

This clonotype showed up just a few times. The V gene is TRBV2, the J gene TRBJ2-3, with 9 bases that match TRBD2. The germline gives CDR1 SNHLY, CDR2 FYNNEI. Losses at the gene ends were 3 bases for V and 0 bases for J; bases not matched to a gene: 4. This CDR3 has 16 residues. CDR3 loop: CASSDPLAGSTDTQYF. CDR3 coding DNA: TGTGCCAGCAGTGATCCCCTAGCGGGGAGCACAGATACGCAGTATTTT.

This chain joins TRBV29-1 and TRBJ1-1; D is ambiguous. This CDR3 is built from 12 residues. In germline, CDR1 is SQVTM, CDR2 ANQGSEA. The V end was cut by 4 bases, the J end by 4 bases, with 10 bases between. The CDR3 region is CSVGVSTTEAFF. Written as DNA, the CDR3 is TGCAGCGTTGGGGTTAGTACCACTGAAGCTTTCTTT. The variable domain in full, with the rest retrieved from reference TRBV29-1 and TRBJ1-1, is SAVISQKPSRDICQRGTSLTIQCQVDSQVTMMFWYRQQPGQSLTLIATANQGSEATYESGFVIDKFPISRPNLTFSTLTVSNMSPEDSSIYLCSVGVSTTEAFFGQGTRLTVV.

This clonotype has more than one count but fewer than ten. V and J are TRBV2 and TRBJ2-7; 12 nucleotides match TRBD2. Germline lookup yields CDR1 SNHLY and CDR2 FYNNEI. CDR3 length: 14 amino acids. Trimming removed 6 bases from V and 1 base from J; junction bases left unmatched: 1. CDR3 sequence (DNA): TGTGCCAGCAGAGGACTAGCGGGGTCCTACGAGCAGTACTTC. It yields the protein CASRGLAGSYEQYF.

Comments on this clonotype: A read error may produce the germline difference seen at one junction end. The CDR3 sequence is CASSIARDSPGHNEQFF. CDR3 coding DNA: TGTGCCAGCAGCATAGCCCGGGACAGTCCAGGGCACAATGAGCAGTTCTTC. The J gene is TRBJ2-1, the V gene TRBV7-4; 7 bases fit TRBD1. The CDR3 spans 17 residues. Germline CDR1 SGHVT, CDR2 SQSDAQ.

This clonotype was seen more than once but under ten times. The chain has TRBV7-8 and TRBJ2-2; 8 nucleotides align to TRBD2. Germline V gene lookup returns CDR1 SGHVS and CDR2 FQNEAQ. The junction had 8 bases not matched to a gene; V was cut back by 5 bases and J by 3 bases. The CDR3 totals 16 residues. The CDR3 DNA reads TGTGCCAGCAGCCACACCGGGACTAGTTACACCGGGGAGCTGTTTTTT. Translated, it gives CASSHTGTSYTGELFF.